Each of the 24 T cell receptor beta chains below was sequenced from the same sample in a study of cytomegalovirus exposure and HLA in healthy donors. In the PCR, 60 Vbeta and 13 Jbeta primers were used. Measured with immunoSEQ multiplex PCR; TCRdb has only the in-frame clones, and not every one. The data hold 80,000 to 95,000 clones, with about 63% observed a single time. The specimen sequenced was PBMCs. These receptors came from a woman in her twenties or thirties in good health and CMV-seronegative.

There are a few counts of this clone. V usage is TRBV5-6 and J usage is TRBJ2-3; TRBD2 agrees at 11 bases. The J segment lost 3 bases and the V segment lost 2 bases, leaving 11 bases of the junction unmatched. The CDR3 length is 18 residues. The germline CDR1 and CDR2 sequences are SGHDT and YYEEEE. The CDR3 region has the DNA TGTGCCAGCAGCTTCTTAGCGGGAGGGCCAGGGCGAACAGATACGCAGTATTTT. Amino acids: CASSFLAGGPGRTDTQYF.

The V call is TRBV5-1, the J call TRBJ1-1; D is ambiguous. This CDR3 is 15 amino acids long. CDR1 SGHRS and CDR2 YFSETQ come from the germline V gene. Trimming stripped 5 bases from V and 0 bases from J, with 14 bases between. The CDR3 DNA sequence: TGCGCCAGCAGAGATCAGGTCGGGGTGAACACTGAAGCTTTCTTT. It translates to CASRDQVGVNTEAFF.

The rearrangement uses TRBV5-1 and TRBJ1-3; D might be TRBD1 (6 bases). Germline-derived CDR1 and CDR2 are SGHRS and YFSETQ. The CDR3 is 16 amino acids. V was cut by 1 base and J by 0 bases, with 11 bases left in between. CDR3 DNA sequence: TGCGCCAGCAGCTTGACAGGGACCATCTCTGGAAACACCATATATTTT. This codes for CASSLTGTISGNTIYF. Full variable domain (rest looked up from reference TRBV5-1 and TRBJ1-3): KAGVTQTPRYLIKTRGQQVTLSCSPISGHRSVSWYQQTPGQGLQFLFEYFSETQRNKGNFPGRFSGRQFSNSRSEMNVSTLELGDSALYLCASSLTGTISGNTIYFGEGSWLTVV.

The J gene is TRBJ2-7, the V gene TRBV4-1, with 8 bases aligning to TRBD2. There are 16 residues in the CDR3. The V segment lost 1 base and the J segment 4 bases; nucleotides outside the gene matches: 9. Germline V gene sequence: CDR1 MGHRA, CDR2 YSYEKL. DNA of the CDR3: TGCGCCAGCAGCCAAGGGGTGGCGGGAGGTTCTTACGAGCAGTACTTC. As protein: CASSQGVAGGSYEQYF.

This rearrangement joins TRBV6-1 to TRBJ1-6; D gene uncertain. Per the germline V gene, CDR1 is MNHNS and CDR2 is SASEGT. The V end was cut by 0 bases, the J end by 9 bases, with 12 bases between. The length of the CDR3 is 15 residues. This chain's CDR3 is CASSEAGWGGSPLHF. CDR3 DNA sequence: TGTGCCAGCAGTGAAGCGGGCTGGGGAGGTTCACCCCTCCACTTT.

This clone was detected a few times. The chain combines TRBV7-6 with TRBJ1-5; a possible D gene is TRBD1 (6 bases). CDR3 length: 14 amino acids. V was pared by 5 bases and J by 4 bases, with 12 bases between. Germline V gene lookup returns CDR1 SGHVS and CDR2 FNYEAQ. CDR3 amino acids: CASSRTGYNQPQHF. CDR3 sequence (DNA): TGTGCCAGCAGCCGAACAGGGTATAATCAGCCCCAGCATTTT.

The V and J genes are TRBV28 and TRBJ1-2; TRBD1 matches at 8 bases. The CDR3 contains 14 residues. The trim removed 6 bases at V and 4 bases at J, leaving 7 bases unmatched. Germline assignment: CDR1 MDHEN and CDR2 SYDVKM. DNA of the CDR3: TGTGCCAGCAGCCCATCCGGGACAGGCTATGGCTACACCTTC. Protein sequence: CASSPSGTGYGYTF.

As to this clone: Other DNA sequences within the sample encode an identical CDR3. The V and J genes are TRBV4-2 and TRBJ2-7, with D hard to call. Trimming stripped 1 base from V and 6 bases from J, with 7 bases between. The CDR3 runs to 12 residues. CDR1 LGHNA and CDR2 YNFKEQ come from the germline V gene. The CDR3 DNA follows: TGTGCCAGCAGCCAAGTGGCAAGCGAGCAGTACTTC. The encoded protein is CASSQVASEQYF.

The V and J genes are TRBV5-1 and TRBJ2-3; the match to TRBD1 covers 10 bases. The V and J ends lost 3 bases and 0 bases, in that order; junction bases with no gene match: 1. The germline V gene has CDR1 SGHRS and CDR2 YFSETQ. The CDR3 has 15 amino acids. The CDR3 sequence is CASSSGQGSTDTQYF. CDR3 in DNA: TGCGCCAGCAGCTCGGGACAGGGGAGCACAGATACGCAGTATTTT.

This CDR3 is CSVRLAGTYEQYF. In DNA, the CDR3 is TGCAGCGTCAGACTAGCGGGGACCTACGAGCAGTACTTC. The V gene is TRBV29-1, the J gene TRBJ2-7, with TRBD2 matching over 11 bases. The ends lost 6 bases at V and 2 bases at J; junction bases unmatched: 3. From germline, CDR1 is SQVTM and CDR2 ANQGSEA. The CDR3 has 13 residues.

This clone is a singleton in its sample. The V and J genes are TRBV30 and TRBJ2-7; TRBD2 matches at 7 bases. This CDR3 contains 13 residues. The V and J ends lost 2 bases and 5 bases, in that order; junction bases with no gene match: 6. Germline V gene lookup returns CDR1 GTSNPN and CDR2 SVGIG (reference sequence). The CDR3 nucleotides are TGTGCCTGGAGTAGACGGGGGAGGGACGAGCAGTACTTC. Encoded protein: CAWSRRGRDEQYF.

This clone was detected once. One end of the junction varies from germline; a read error may be responsible. V gene TRBV6-1 combines with J gene TRBJ2-2, with D possibly matching TRBD1 (6 bases). There are 15 residues in the CDR3. Germline loops: CDR1 MNHNS, CDR2 SASEGT. The DNA for the CDR3 is TGTGCCAGCAGTGACTTTTGGGGGCGCACCGAGGAGCTGTTTTTT. Encoded protein: CASSDFWGRTEELFF.

The rearrangement links TRBV18 to TRBJ2-1; TRBD2 aligns across 10 bases. V lost 0 bases to trimming and J lost 5 bases; unmatched junction nucleotides: 7. Germline V gives CDR1 KGHSH, CDR2 LQKENI. The CDR3 is 17 residues long. CDR3 DNA: TGTGCCAGCTCACCACCATCGTCTAGCGGGAGAAACAATGAGCAGTTCTTC. It is translated as CASSPPSSSGRNNEQFF.

This clone occurred a few times. The rearrangement joins TRBV2 to TRBJ1-5; D not certain. V shed 2 bases and J shed 7 bases, with 15 bases lying between them. Germline lookup yields CDR1 SNHLY and CDR2 FYNNEI. This CDR3 is built from 15 residues. The CDR3 loop reads CASSERPNSGQPQHF. DNA for the CDR3: TGTGCCAGCAGTGAAAGGCCGAATAGCGGGCAGCCCCAGCATTTT.

This sequence joins TRBV9 and TRBJ2-4, with 8 bases matching TRBD1. Germline lookup yields CDR1 SGDLS and CDR2 YYNGEE. This CDR3 spans 17 amino acids. The V segment lost 3 bases and the J segment 3 bases; nucleotides outside the gene matches: 11. CDR3 protein: CASSGYGAGGDKNIQYF. CDR3 DNA: TGTGCCAGCAGCGGCTACGGGGCAGGGGGCGACAAAAACATTCAGTACTTC.

This clone has more than one count but fewer than ten. The V call is TRBV27, the J call TRBJ2-5, with 9 bases aligning to TRBD2. After removal of 5 bases from V and 4 bases from J, the junction contained 14 bases not matched to a gene. There are 17 residues in the CDR3. Per germline, CDR1 MNHEY and CDR2 SMNVEV (reference sequence). Written as DNA, the CDR3 is TGTGCCAGCAGTCCCAGCGGTAGCGGGGGTGTGGTAGAGACCCAGTACTTC. This translates into CASSPSGSGGVVETQYF.

This chain joins TRBV7-2 and TRBJ2-7; 10 bases map to TRBD2. Trimming at V came to 4 bases and at J to 6 bases, leaving 6 bases not matched to a gene. The CDR3 totals 14 residues. Germline V gives CDR1 SGHTA, CDR2 FQGNSA. The CDR3 nucleotides are TGTGCCAGCAGCTCCAGCGGGAGGGCCTCCGAGCAGTACTTC. Protein: CASSSSGRASEQYF. The full variable domain, in which reference TRBV7-2 and TRBJ2-7 provide the parts outside the CDR3, is GAGVSQSPSNKVTEKGKDVELRCDPISGHTALYWYRQSLGQGLEFLIYFQGNSAPDKSGLPSDRFSAERTGGSVSTLTIQRTQQEDSAVYLCASSSSGRASEQYFGPGTRLTVT.

The chain carries TRBV5-4 and TRBJ1-2; TRBD1 might be the D (5 bases). Looked up from germline, CDR1 is SGHNT and CDR2 is YYREEE (reference sequence). The length of the CDR3 is 15 residues. V was cut by 4 bases and J by 6 bases, with 19 bases left in between. Written as DNA, the CDR3 is TGTGCCAGCAGCGGACCCTCCGGGGGGATGGATGGCTACACCTTC. It encodes CASSGPSGGMDGYTF.

The chain employs TRBV5-4 and TRBJ2-7; TRBD1 agrees at 12 bases. The CDR3 loop spans 16 amino acids. Germline lookup yields CDR1 SGHNT and CDR2 YYREEE (reference sequence). J was trimmed by 5 bases and V by 3 bases; bases with no gene match: 9. The CDR3 DNA reads as TGTGCCAGCAGCTCCTACCGGGACAGGGGGCCCAACGAGCAGTACTTC. Amino acids: CASSSYRDRGPNEQYF.

Only a few counts were recorded for this clone. The CDR3 here is CASSSTNLGQGEAFF. The DNA of the CDR3 is TGCGCCAGCAGCTCCACCAACCTTGGACAGGGTGAAGCTTTCTTT. The chain couples TRBV5-1 to TRBJ1-1, with TRBD1 matching over 8 bases. The germline V gene has CDR1 SGHRS and CDR2 YFSETQ. The trim removed 3 bases at V and 7 bases at J, leaving 11 bases unmatched. The CDR3 runs to 15 residues.

V is TRBV7-2 and J is TRBJ2-3, with D possibly TRBD2 on 7 matching bases. The CDR3 has 14 residues. In germline, CDR1 is SGHTA, CDR2 FQGNSA. V lost 5 bases and J lost 6, with 15 bases in between. This CDR3 reads CASSRGGGGDTQYF. CDR3 bases: TGTGCCAGCAGCCGAGGGGGGGGAGGGGATACGCAGTATTTT.

This chain links TRBV4-3 with TRBJ2-1; perhaps TRBD2 as D (6 bases). The CDR3 is 13 residues long. Between the trimmed V and J ends, which lost 0 bases and 8 bases, there was a span of 8 bases. Germline V gene sequence: CDR1 LGHNA, CDR2 YSLEER. The CDR3: CASSQDWEDEQFF. The CDR3 nucleotides are TGCGCCAGCAGCCAAGATTGGGAGGATGAGCAGTTCTTC.

This chain uses TRBV5-1 with TRBJ2-7, with 12 nucleotides matching TRBD2. Trimming took 5 bases from V and 7 from J; bases not matched to a gene: 7. The CDR3 totals 14 residues. The V gene's germline CDR1 is SGHRS and CDR2 YFSETQ. CDR3 nucleotides: TGCGCCAGCAGTACTAGCGGGAGGATGGAAGAGCAGTACTTC. Protein: CASSTSGRMEEQYF.

This clone was seen only a few times. This chain joins TRBV4-1 and TRBJ1-2; 7 positions match TRBD1. The CDR3 is 13 amino acids. The V gene end was trimmed by 5 bases and the J gene end by 4 bases; junction bases not matched to a gene: 4. Germline V gene lookup returns CDR1 MGHRA and CDR2 YSYEKL. The CDR3 region is CASSLQGSYGYTF. The CDR3 DNA is TGCGCCAGCAGCTTACAGGGGAGCTATGGCTACACCTTC.